Listed below are T cell receptor beta chains from one sample, sequenced in a study of Ad26.COV2.S vaccination and SARS-CoV-2 variants. The method was immunoSEQ multiplex PCR; TCRdb's version includes in-frame clones alone and lacks a portion of them. This table holds fewer than 900,000 clones, 89% found once. Sequencing used peripheral blood, obtained in a trial of Ad26.COV2.S vaccine versus placebo. These receptor sequences come from a person aged 18-65 years who received the Ad26.COV2.S COVID-19 vaccine or a placebo. The CDR3 runs from the conserved cysteine through the conserved F or W. D genes are given only for firm matches. Only part of the rows carry a size: once, few, many, or a class if the clone is expanded.

J: TRBJ2-4
V: TRBV12-5
size: -
D: -
DNA: TGTGCTAGGGAACAGGGCGGAGTCAAAAACATTCAGTACTTC
CDR3: CAREQGGVKNIQYF

J: TRBJ1-5
V: TRBV19
size: -
D: TRBD1
DNA: TGTGCCAGTAGTATAGACAGCATGGGACAGGTGGGAGCCTACCGGAATCAGCCCCAGCATTTT
CDR3: CASSIDSMGQVGAYRNQPQHF

J: TRBJ2-3
V: TRBV27
size: -
D: TRBD2
DNA: TGTGCCAGCAGTTTAGGAGCGGGGACCACAGATACGCAGTATTTT
CDR3: CASSLGAGTTDTQYF

J: TRBJ1-6
V: TRBV29-1
size: few
D: -
DNA: TGCAGCGCTACGCAGGGGCCAGGGTCACCCCTCCACTTT
CDR3: CSATQGPGSPLHF

J: TRBJ2-7
V: TRBV20-1
size: -
D: -
DNA: TGCAGTGCTAGTGTGGATGCTAACTCCTACGAGCAGTACTTC
CDR3: CSASVDANSYEQYF

J: TRBJ1-2
V: TRBV7-9
size: -
D: -
DNA: TGTGCCAGCAGCGTAAAAGAAGGCTACACCTTC
CDR3: CASSVKEGYTF

J: TRBJ2-3
V: TRBV10-2
size: -
D: TRBD2
DNA: TGCGCCAGCAGTAAGACTAGCGGGGGATCGGCAGATACGCAGTATTTT
CDR3: CASSKTSGGSADTQYF

J: TRBJ2-5
V: TRBV3-1/TRBV3-2
size: -
D: TRBD1
DNA: TGTGCCAGCAGCCAAAGATCCGGGGGCCCCCTCCAGAGACAGGGGCGAAAAGAGACCCAGTACTTC
CDR3: CASSQRSGGPLQRQGRKETQYF

J: TRBJ2-1
V: TRBV5-1
size: -
D: TRBD1
DNA: TGCGCCAGCAGCTTGGCCGGGACAGCCTACAATGAGCAGTTCTTC
CDR3: CASSLAGTAYNEQFF

J: TRBJ1-4
V: TRBV20-1
size: -
D: -
DNA: TGCAGTGCTCCACGGAGTGAAAAACTGTTTTTT
CDR3: CSAPRSEKLFF

J: TRBJ1-1
V: TRBV7-9
size: -
D: TRBD1
DNA: TGTGCCAGCAGTTTAACGGGACAGGAAGGTTTCTTT
CDR3: CASSLTGQEGFF

J: TRBJ2-1
V: TRBV30
size: -
D: TRBD1
DNA: TGTGCCTGGAGTCGACAGGGGGGGAATGAGCAGTTCTTC
CDR3: CAWSRQGGNEQFF

J: TRBJ2-7
V: TRBV7-3
size: -
D: -
DNA: TGTAGAATATCTTGGACCGCTCACACCTCCTACGAGCAGTACTTC
CDR3: CRISWTAHTSYEQYF

J: TRBJ2-7
V: TRBV7-9
size: -
D: TRBD2
DNA: TGTGCCAGCAGCTCCAGGACTAGCGGGAGCTCCTACGAGCAGTACTTC
CDR3: CASSSRTSGSSYEQYF

J: TRBJ1-2
V: TRBV5-1
size: -
D: TRBD1
DNA: TGCGCCAGCAGCCTCGGGACAGGGAATGGCTACACCTTC
CDR3: CASSLGTGNGYTF

J: TRBJ1-5
V: TRBV18
size: -
D: -
DNA: TGTGCCAGCTCACCCCAGGCCCATCAGCCCCAGCATTTT
CDR3: CASSPQAHQPQHF

J: TRBJ2-1
V: TRBV9
size: -
D: TRBD2
DNA: TGTGCCAGCAGCGTAGGGGGGACTAGCGGGAGTGAGCAGTTCTTC
CDR3: CASSVGGTSGSEQFF

J: TRBJ2-5
V: TRBV20-1
size: -
D: -
DNA: TGCAGTGCTAGTCTCAGGGATTACCAAGAGACCCAGTACTTC
CDR3: CSASLRDYQETQYF

J: TRBJ2-7
V: TRBV3-1/TRBV3-2
size: -
D: -
DNA: TGTGCCAGCAGCCCCAGGAGTCCCTACGAGCAGTACTTC
CDR3: CASSPRSPYEQYF

J: TRBJ2-3
V: TRBV6-6
size: -
D: -
DNA: TGTGCCAGCAGTTACTGGACAGATACGCAGTATTTT
CDR3: CASSYWTDTQYF

J: TRBJ2-5
V: TRBV27
size: many
D: TRBD2
DNA: TGTGCCAGCAGTAGCGGGATTGAACAAGAGACCCAGTACTTC
CDR3: CASSSGIEQETQYF

J: TRBJ2-4
V: TRBV7-9
size: -
D: -
DNA: TGTGCCAGCAGCCCGATTCCAGCCAAAAACATTCAGTACTTC
CDR3: CASSPIPAKNIQYF

J: TRBJ2-7
V: TRBV7-9
size: -
D: TRBD1
DNA: TGTGCCAGCAGTTCCGGGACAGGGGTCTACGAGCAGTACTTC
CDR3: CASSSGTGVYEQYF

J: TRBJ2-2
V: TRBV5-1
size: -
D: -
DNA: TGCGCCAGCAGCTTGGGGCAGACTACCGGGGAGCTGTTTTTT
CDR3: CASSLGQTTGELFF

J: TRBJ2-1
V: TRBV7-2
size: -
D: -
DNA: TGTGCCAGCAGCTTAGCGGCGATCAATGATGAGCAGTTCTTC
CDR3: CASSLAAINDEQFF

J: TRBJ2-1
V: TRBV27
size: -
D: TRBD2
DNA: TGTGCCAGCAGTAAGGGACTAGCGGGAGGTTATTTGTATGAGCAGTTCTTC
CDR3: CASSKGLAGGYLYEQFF

J: TRBJ2-7
V: TRBV7-2
size: -
D: -
DNA: TGTGCCAGCAGCTTAGGAGAGGGCCAGGGGACCCGCGGGGGCGAGCAGTACTTC
CDR3: CASSLGEGQGTRGGEQYF

J: TRBJ1-2
V: TRBV5-4
size: -
D: -
DNA: TGTGCCAGCAGAGTCCAGTCGGATGGGGGACCGCTTAACTATGGCTACACCTTC
CDR3: CASRVQSDGGPLNYGYTF

J: TRBJ1-2
V: TRBV6-5
size: few
D: -
DNA: TGTGCCAGCATTACCGACCAGGGCGCGTCGTATGGCTACACCTTC
CDR3: CASITDQGASYGYTF

J: TRBJ2-1
V: TRBV30
size: -
D: -
DNA: TGTGCCTGGAGTGGTGGGTACAATGAGCAGTTCTTC
CDR3: CAWSGGYNEQFF

J: TRBJ2-4
V: TRBV19
size: -
D: -
DNA: TGTGCCAGTAGTATTAGCCTCCGGACTGGGGGAGCCAAAAACATTCAGTACTTC
CDR3: CASSISLRTGGAKNIQYF

J: TRBJ1-6
V: TRBV30
size: -
D: -
DNA: TGTGCCTGGAATATCGTGGAGGGGACACCCCTCCACTTT
CDR3: CAWNIVEGTPLHF

J: TRBJ2-6
V: TRBV4-1
size: -
D: -
DNA: TGCGCCAGCAGCCAAGAAAGCGGCTCTGGGGCCAACGTCCTGACTTTC
CDR3: CASSQESGSGANVLTF

J: TRBJ1-6
V: TRBV6-5
size: -
D: TRBD1
DNA: TGTGCCAGCAGTAACGGACAGGGAAATTCACCCCTCCACTTT
CDR3: CASSNGQGNSPLHF

J: TRBJ2-3
V: TRBV10-2
size: -
D: TRBD1
DNA: TGCGCCAGAAGTAAACGGACAGGGGACACAGATACGCAGTATTTT
CDR3: CARSKRTGDTDTQYF

J: TRBJ1-2
V: TRBV6-1
size: -
D: -
DNA: TGTGCCAGCAGGGAAGGGCGGAACTATGGCTACACCTTC
CDR3: CASREGRNYGYTF

J: TRBJ1-2
V: TRBV4-3
size: once
D: -
DNA: TGCGCCAGCAGCCAAGATCACGGGGGCGCTGAATCCAACTATGGCTACACCTTC
CDR3: CASSQDHGGAESNYGYTF

J: TRBJ2-5
V: TRBV3-1/TRBV3-2
size: once
D: TRBD2
DNA: TGTGCCAGCAGCCTGGACGGGACTAGCGGGAGGGCCGGGGCCCAGTACTTC
CDR3: CASSLDGTSGRAGAQYF

J: TRBJ2-5
V: TRBV18
size: -
D: -
DNA: TGTGCCAGCTCACCACCGTACGGGGGAGTGCAACAAGAGACCCAGTACTTC
CDR3: CASSPPYGGVQQETQYF

J: TRBJ1-1
V: TRBV12-3/TRBV12-4
size: -
D: -
DNA: TGTGCCAGCAGTCGAGCAGGGGATACTGAAGCTTTCTTT
CDR3: CASSRAGDTEAFF

J: TRBJ2-4
V: TRBV5-1
size: -
D: TRBD1
DNA: TGCGCCAGCAGCTTGGGGACAGGTAGTCTAGCCAAAAACATTCAGTACTTC
CDR3: CASSLGTGSLAKNIQYF

J: TRBJ2-6
V: TRBV5-6
size: -
D: TRBD1
DNA: TGTGCCAGCAGCCCCGGGACAGGGAACATCCTGACTTTC
CDR3: CASSPGTGNILTF